Below, one TCR beta chain is given with its context. Its cognate antigen is unknown. TCRdb itself ran the 5' RACE reads through MiXCR, one entry per CDR3 protein. This sample carries 1,800,000 or so distinct CDR3 sequences, under 35% of them seen once, and the ten largest clones take over 0.25%. V dropped 2 bases and J dropped 3 bases, with 14 bases sitting between them. There are 15 residues in the CDR3. Germline assignment: CDR1 LGHDT and CDR2 YNNKEL (reference sequence). This specimen belongs to a study of identical twins. Overall study findings and caveats: Excess sharing by twins proved weaker in beta out-of-frame sequences. Conclusions relied on cross-sectional statistical analysis, not following the same donors.

The sample was cord blood. This TCR was recovered from a newborn girl in good health. The V and J genes are TRBV3-1 and TRBJ2-7; D unresolved. The CDR3 DNA follows: TGTGCCAGCAGCCAACAGGCTCAGGTAATCTACGAGCAGTACTTC. Encoded protein: CASSQQAQVIYEQYF.